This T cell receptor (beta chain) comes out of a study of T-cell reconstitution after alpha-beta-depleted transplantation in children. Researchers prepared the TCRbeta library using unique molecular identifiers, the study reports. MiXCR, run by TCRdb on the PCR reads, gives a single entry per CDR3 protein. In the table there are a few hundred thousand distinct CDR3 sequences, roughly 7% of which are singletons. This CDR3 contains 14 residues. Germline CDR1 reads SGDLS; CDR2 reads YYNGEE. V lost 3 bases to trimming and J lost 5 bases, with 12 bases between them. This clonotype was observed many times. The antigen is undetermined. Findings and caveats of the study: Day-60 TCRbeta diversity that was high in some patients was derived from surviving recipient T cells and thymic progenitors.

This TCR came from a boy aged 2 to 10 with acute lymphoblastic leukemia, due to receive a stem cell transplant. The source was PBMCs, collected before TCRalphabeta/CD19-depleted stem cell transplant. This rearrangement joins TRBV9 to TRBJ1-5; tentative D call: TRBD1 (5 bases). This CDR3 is CASSATVGDQPQHF. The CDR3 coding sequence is TGTGCCAGCAGCGCGACAGTGGGGGATCAGCCCCAGCATTTT. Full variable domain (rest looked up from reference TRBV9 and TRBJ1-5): DSGVTQTPKHLITATGQRVTLRCSPRSGDLSVYWYQQSLDQGLQFLIQYYNGEERAKGNILERFSAQQFPDLHSELNLSSLELGDSALYFCASSATVGDQPQHFGDGTRLSIL.